The entry below describes one TCR beta chain. This clonotype was seen only a few times. Its cognate antigen has yet to be identified. Base quality data are lacking; no much larger clone is found one base away. TCRdb records Illumina HiSeq 1500 as the sequencer. In TCRdb, the public reads were trimmed at Q25 with fastp and aligned with MiXCR, with productive beta chains retained. Entries are consolidated by CDR3 protein sequence, retaining the most common genes and DNA. For this sample the table gives 500,000 to 600,000 distinct CDR3 sequences, of which 15% to 20% were detected only once. The ten largest make up 20% to 30% of the sample. These data originate in a study of T cell repertoires in cytomegalovirus infection (dated by TCRdb to about 2019). Study-wide context: Because public TCR beta signatures pointed to carriage of CMV infection together with the matching HLA type, the HLA type of each donor mattered for the analysis. Study-wide conclusions, independent of this receptor: The ex vivo response was dominated by HLA-C-restricted CMV-specific TCR beta clonotypes, which also provided the single most frequent clonotype in two of eight donors. In both this cohort and an independent roughly 350-donor cohort, the cumulative frequency of public TCR beta family members distinguished carriers of CMV infection plus the relevant HLA type.

The sequence was obtained from a human donor in good health (CMV status not recorded). Some clones in this sample may be carry-over from other donors' samples. The sequenced sample consisted of CD8+ T cells from PBMCs.

The DNA sequence is TGCAGCGTTACGGGGGGCGCTGGTAATGAAAAACTGTTTTTT. Its amino acids are CSVTGGAGNEKLFF. The V and J genes are TRBV29-1 and TRBJ1-4; TRBD1 might be the D gene, on 6 matching bases. CDR1 and CDR2 are drawn from the germline V gene: SQVTM, ANQGSEA. CDR3 length: 14 amino acids, cysteine to phenylalanine. Just CDR3 DNA is preserved here, 42 bases in frame from base 1. V is shortened by 5 bases, J by 4 bases, and the region joining them spans 14 bases.